Following are 17 T cell receptor beta chains from one sample sequenced in a study of control samples from healthy donors and cancer patients. Sequencing was performed with immunoSEQ multiplex PCR; in TCRdb, only in-frame clones are kept and a portion is missing. This repertoire shows fewer than 85,000 clones, less than 95% found once; its top ten account for about 2.7%. The sequencing input was blood. These TCRs come from a woman in her 30s in good health.

The rearrangement joins TRBV6-5 to TRBJ1-2; D is ambiguous. Germline CDR1 is MNHEY and CDR2 is SVGAGI. V gave up 4 bases and J gave up 4 bases, with 16 bases separating them. The CDR3 extends over 15 amino acids. CDR3 bases: TGTGCCAGCAGTTTTGACGGCCTGCCGGGCTATGGCTACACCTTC. As protein: CASSFDGLPGYGYTF.

The chain uses TRBV19 and TRBJ2-5, with TRBD1 matching 7 bases. Germline CDR1 and CDR2: LNHDA and SQIVND (reference sequence). V was pared by 1 base and J by 7 bases, with 6 bases of the junction left unmatched. CDR3 size: 14 residues. CDR3 nucleotides: TGTGCCAGTAGTATAGGGACAGGAGGACGGACCCAGTACTTC. This gives the protein CASSIGTGGRTQYF.

This chain connects TRBV12-3 or TRBV12-4 to TRBJ1-5; D possibly corresponds to TRBD1 (6 bases). Trimming took 6 bases from V and 6 from J, leaving 12 bases between them. The length of the CDR3 is 13 residues. CDR3 nucleotide sequence: TGTGCCAGCAGCCTCAACAGGGCTCAGCCCCAGCATTTT. Translated, it gives CASSLNRAQPQHF.

The chain carries TRBV14 and TRBJ2-1, with 12 bases identical to TRBD2. The CDR3 contains 16 residues. Trimming at V came to 4 bases and at J to 6 bases, leaving 7 bases not matched to a gene. Germline assignment: CDR1 SGHDN and CDR2 FVKESK. The CDR3 spells CASSPRGLAGINEQFF. CDR3 nucleotides: TGTGCCAGCAGCCCCCGTGGACTAGCGGGGATCAATGAGCAGTTCTTC. Full variable domain (remainder filled in from reference TRBV14 and TRBJ2-1): EAGVTQFPSHSVIEKGQTVTLRCDPISGHDNLYWYRRVMGKEIKFLLHFVKESKQDESGMPNNRFLAERTGGTYSTLKVQPAELEDSGVYFCASSPRGLAGINEQFFGPGTRLTVL.

The CDR3 protein is CAISGLAGGSDTQYF. The CDR3 DNA reads as TGTGCCATCAGTGGACTAGCGGGGGGGTCAGATACGCAGTATTTT. This sequence joins TRBV10-3 and TRBJ2-3; 14 bases map to TRBD2. The V segment lost 4 bases and the J segment 4 bases; nucleotides outside the gene matches: 1. The CDR3 has 15 amino acids. In germline, CDR1 is ENHRY, CDR2 SYGVKD.

This chain connects TRBV6-1 to TRBJ2-1, with D possibly being TRBD1 (5 bases). This CDR3 is 16 amino acids long. V gave up 0 bases and J gave up 3 bases, with 12 bases separating them. CDR1 is MNHNS and CDR2 is SASEGT in the germline V gene. CDR3 sequence reads: CASSEARQWNYNEQFF. The CDR3 DNA reads as TGTGCCAGCAGTGAAGCGCGACAGTGGAACTACAATGAGCAGTTCTTC.

The chain carries TRBV7-9 and TRBJ2-7; possibly TRBD2 for D (5 bases). Per the germline V gene, CDR1 is SEHNR and CDR2 is FQNEAQ (reference sequence). Trimming left V 5 bases short and J 1 base short, with 9 bases between. The CDR3 runs to 13 residues. DNA of the CDR3: TGTGCCAGCAGCCCCCCGGGGTCCTACGAGCAGTACGTC. Amino acids: CASSPPGSYEQYV.

The V and J genes are TRBV3-1 (or the pseudogene TRBV3-2) and TRBJ2-5; D tentatively fits TRBD1 or TRBD2 (5 bases each). The germline V gene encodes CDR1 LGHDT and CDR2 YNNKEL (reference sequence). The length of the CDR3 is 16 residues. The V gene lost 0 bases and the J gene lost 5 bases, with 16 bases spanning the gap. The CDR3 reads CASSQDGAGPKETQYF. The CDR3 DNA reads as TGTGCCAGCAGCCAAGATGGGGCGGGCCCCAAGGAGACCCAGTACTTC.

The chain joins TRBV5-1 to TRBJ1-2; D is perhaps TRBD1 (5 bases). Germline-derived CDR1 and CDR2 are SGHRS and YFSETQ. CDR3 size: 14 residues. V was pared by 2 bases and J by 4 bases, with 12 bases between. The CDR3 sequence is CASSLGDPVYGYTF. The CDR3 nucleotides read TGCGCCAGCAGCTTAGGGGACCCCGTCTATGGCTACACCTTC.

The gene calls are TRBV4-1 and TRBJ2-2; tentative D call: TRBD1 (5 bases). This CDR3 spans 13 amino acids. Germline V gene data show CDR1 as MGHRA and CDR2 as YSYEKL. The V and J ends lost 4 bases and 4 bases respectively, with 7 bases between them. CDR3 coding DNA: TGCGCCAGCAGCCCCAGGGTCACCGGGGAGCTGTTTTTT. As protein: CASSPRVTGELFF.

V and J are TRBV9 and TRBJ1-2; tentatively, D is TRBD1 (6 bases). Trimming removed 5 bases from V and 6 bases from J, with 20 bases in between. The CDR3 is 15 residues long. In germline, CDR1 is SGDLS, CDR2 YYNGEE. For the CDR3, the DNA is TGTGCCAGCAGTCTTACAGGGTACGGCCCAAATGGCTACACCTTC. This encodes CASSLTGYGPNGYTF.

The chain is built from TRBV12-5 and TRBJ1-1; no reliable D call. The CDR3 runs to 12 residues. V lost 6 bases and J lost 7, with 12 bases in between. Germline assignment: CDR1 LGHNT and CDR2 FRNRAP. CDR3 DNA: TGTGCTAGTGGAAATAACTATATTGAAGCTTTCTTT. Translating it yields CASGNNYIEAFF. Drawing the rest from reference TRBV12-5 and TRBJ1-1, the complete variable domain is DARVTQTPRHKVTEMGQEVTMRCQPILGHNTVFWYRQTMMQGLELLAYFRNRAPLDDSGMPKDRFSAEMPDATLATLKIQPSEPRDSAVYFCASGNNYIEAFFGQGTRLTVV.

The J gene is TRBJ1-6, the V gene TRBV7-9; 7 bases fit TRBD1. Trimming took 4 bases from V and 0 from J; bases not matched to a gene: 3. The CDR3 contains 16 residues. Germline-derived CDR1 and CDR2 are SEHNR and FQNEAQ (reference sequence). CDR3 bases: TGTGCCAGCAGCTCTGACAGGGTCTCCTATAATTCACCCCTCCACTTT. Translating it yields CASSSDRVSYNSPLHF.

This chain links TRBV2 with TRBJ2-5, with TRBD1 as a possible D gene (6 bases). Between the trimmed V and J ends, which lost 6 bases and 1 base, there was a span of 12 bases. In germline, CDR1 is SNHLY, CDR2 FYNNEI. The CDR3 covers 14 residues. CDR3 nucleotides: TGTGCCAGCAGACGACAGGACGTCCAAGAGACCCAGTACTTC. This encodes CASRRQDVQETQYF.

V is TRBV7-9 and J is TRBJ1-1; a possible D gene is TRBD1 (5 bases). This CDR3 region has 15 residues. V lost 1 base to trimming and J lost 3 bases, with 12 bases between them. Germline V gene sequence: CDR1 SEHNR, CDR2 FQNEAQ (reference sequence). CDR3: CASSLVGDWYTEAFF. The CDR3 DNA reads as TGTGCCAGCAGCTTAGTAGGGGACTGGTACACTGAAGCTTTCTTT.

The chain is built from TRBV2 and TRBJ2-2; D perhaps matches TRBD2 (6 bases). Germline CDR1 reads SNHLY; CDR2 reads FYNNEI. The CDR3 spans 13 residues. Trimming pared 6 bases from V and 5 bases from J, leaving 10 bases between. CDR3: CASRGLWTGELFF. The CDR3 coding sequence is TGTGCCAGCAGGGGACTGTGGACCGGGGAGCTGTTTTTT.

The rearrangement joins TRBV5-1 to TRBJ1-5; a weak D match, TRBD1 (5 bases). The CDR3 is made up of 14 amino acids. Germline V gene data show CDR1 as SGHRS and CDR2 as YFSETQ. Trimming shortened V by 2 bases and J by 6 bases, and 12 bases separated the two germline ends. In DNA form, the CDR3 reads TGCGCCAGCAGCTTTGGGGGTGGAGGTCAGCCCCAGCATTTT. It codes for CASSFGGGGQPQHF.